The sequence of this TCR beta chain was determined in a study of blood T cell repertoires in COVID-19. The CDR3 loop spans 17 amino acids. CDR1 SGHVS and CDR2 FQNEAQ come from the germline V gene. V was trimmed by 3 bases and J by 5 bases, leaving 19 bases between them. The table came from immunoSEQ multiplex PCR; TCRdb's copy has only in-frame clones and leaves some out. The repertoire holds roughly 350,000 clones, with 90% to 95% as singletons. The chain combines TRBV7-8 with TRBJ1-4, with D possibly TRBD1 on 6 matching bases. The receptor was isolated from a woman aged 18-29 years who had recovered from COVID-19. The source material was peripheral blood. DNA for the CDR3: TGTGCCAGCAGCTTGGGGGTCCGGACAGAGACAAATGAAAAACTGTTTTTT. It yields the protein CASSLGVRTETNEKLFF. The full variable domain, its missing parts supplied by reference TRBV7-8 and TRBJ1-4, is GAGVSQSPRYKVAKRGQDVALRCDPISGHVSLFWYQQALGQGPEFLTYFQNEAQLDKSGLPSDRFFAERPEGSVSTLKIQRTQQEDSAVYLCASSLGVRTETNEKLFFGSGTQLSVL.